This TCR beta chain derives from a study of cytomegalovirus exposure and HLA in healthy donors. Study-wide background: Drawn from HLA-typed donors, about 82 million unique TCRs were held in an early data release.

In regard to this clone: Its matching antigen is unknown.

This CDR3 has 16 residues. V gave up 2 bases and J gave up 1 base, with 14 bases separating them. Per the germline V gene, CDR1 is LGHNA and CDR2 is YNFKEQ. Study findings and constraints: Presence/absence analyses supposed approximately even sequencing depth among donors. The analysis excluded some indistinguishable V segments, including TRBV6-2 and TRBV6-3.

PCR was performed using 60 Vbeta and 13 Jbeta primers. The method was immunoSEQ multiplex PCR; TCRdb's version includes in-frame clones alone and lacks a portion of them. The repertoire holds roughly 86,000 clones, with less than 80% as singletons. This receptor was taken from a woman in her 50s in good health and CMV-seropositive. The sequenced sample consisted of PBMCs. This chain joins TRBV4-2 and TRBJ1-1; a weak D match, TRBD1 (5 bases). The CDR3 nucleotides read TGTGCCAGCAGCCAAAACCCTGGGGCAAGGAACACTGAAGCTTTCTTT. Protein product: CASSQNPGARNTEAFF.